The subject of this entry is one T cell receptor (beta chain). The antigen it binds to is not known. No base quality values were provided; no much bigger clone lies one nucleotide off. All donors were healthy Caucasians. The library came from 5' RACE. TCRdb shows the sequencer as Illumina HiSeq 2000. A universal primer binding site was introduced by template switching, and a unique molecular identifier was present in the final cDNA, enabling accurate counting of TCR cDNA molecules. First-strand cDNA for TCR alpha and beta chains was synthesized from specific primers in the conserved constant-segment region. To control for contamination, each cDNA library was double barcoded with a SMART-Mk sample barcode plus Illumina barcodes. TruSeq adapter sequences along with Illumina sample barcodes were introduced in two successive PCR steps. TCR alpha and beta cDNA libraries were sequenced on the Illumina HiSeq platform with custom primers. The study's processing was this. Raw reads were processed with MiGEC to extract unique molecular identifiers, and MiXCR was used to determine CDR3 positions. Recombination models were inferred per individual with the repgenHMM and IGoR tools using an EM algorithm. Shared clonotype analysis was performed with the tcR package in R, normalizing sharing by the product of cloneset sizes. To study raw recombination free of thymic and clonal selection effects, out-of-frame nonproductive sequences were analyzed. The public reads were reanalyzed by TCRdb: fastp trimming at Q25, MiXCR alignment, in-frame beta chains only. Every CDR3 protein is listed once, alongside the most common genes and DNA of its rows. The V and J calls shown here were made by TCRdb, not taken from the authors' results. Here the sample has about 1.7 million distinct CDR3 sequences; less than 35% occur a single time. About 0.27% of the sample belongs to the ten largest clones.

This sample stems from a study of identical twins (dated by TCRdb to 2015 to 2016). Some background on the complete study: The study deep-sequenced TCR alpha and beta repertoires from monozygotic twins, unrelated adults of various ages and cord blood to test whether fetal clonotypes persist. To rule out contamination, the twin experiments were replicated at different times with different library preparation protocols.

V loses 2 bases of germline sequence and J loses 7 bases, and the interval between the two ends is 9 bases. Reading the germline V gene (reference sequence) gives CDR1 SEHNR and CDR2 FQNEAQ. The CDR3, from cysteine to phenylalanine, totals 13 residues. Just the 39-base CDR3 DNA is kept, in frame starting at base 1. On the study overall, not on this receptor specifically: In monozygotic twins, out-of-frame TCR alpha sharing was systematically underestimated by recombination models, although the models agreed with sharing between unrelated individuals. Fewer insertions were carried by abundant cord blood beta clonotypes, a similar but weaker trend appeared in young adult naive repertoires, and no such trend appeared in memory repertoires. The excess sharing between twins in beta out-of-frame sequences was weaker because fewer shared sequences reduced the signal-to-noise ratio. Out-of-frame TCR alpha sequences shared between twins showed an excess of low generation-probability sequences compared with coincidental sharing between unrelated individuals. Invariant T cells such as MAIT and iNKT could partly confound zero-insertion analyses, although diverse VJ usage argued against such confounding for most clonotypes. Because the same donors could not be followed over many years, the conclusions relied on cross-sectional statistical analysis.

The sample taken for sequencing was cord blood. Recombination connected TRBV7-9 to TRBJ2-1; the D region possibly corresponds to TRBD1 (5 bases align). The origin of this receptor is a newborn girl in good health. The CDR3: CASSLPGLNEQFF. The nucleotide sequence is given as TGTGCCAGCAGCTTACCAGGGTTGAATGAGCAGTTCTTC.